A single T cell receptor beta chain is shown here with its context. Its antigen is currently unknown. The junction and the germline gene differ at one end; a read error may be behind it. These data are taken from a study of shared clonotypes between healthy human individuals. Overall study results and limits: Sampling included only blood; tissue repertoires likely differ.

The CDR3 consists of 13 residues. From germline, CDR1 is SSHAT and CDR2 FNYEAQ (reference sequence). The protocol was immunoSEQ multiplex PCR, while the TCRdb copy is restricted to in-frame clones and leaves out a portion. The table records 2 million to 2.5 million clones, about 94% of them present only once. This TCR derives from a young man in good health. This chain joins TRBV7-7 and TRBJ2-1; possibly TRBD2 for D (6 bases). Sequencing used naive CD4+ T cells sorted from blood. Subset meaning: CD45RA+ positively selected. The CDR3 protein is CASSPSQGGEQFF. As DNA, the CDR3 is TGTGCTAGCAGCCCCAGTCAGGGAGGCGAGCAGTTCTTC.